The T cell receptor (beta chain) under discussion was sequenced for a study of blood T cells in healthy people across ages. Sample-barcoded 5' priming and a J-beta primer mix drove a second PCR of roughly 7 to 11 cycles. TCRdb passed the 5' RACE reads through MiXCR, listing each CDR3 protein once. The repertoire consists of 700,000 to 850,000 distinct CDR3 sequences, with roughly 50% occurring once and the leading ten covering about 42%. As to this clonotype: Its antigen is undetermined.

With 6 bases removed from V and 7 bases from J, the gap between germline ends came to 16 bases. The CDR3 contains 14 residues. General study findings and limits: The authors considered diversity estimates from one million T cells to be underestimates. Naive T cell percentage showed a strong correlation with TCR beta diversity. While age rose, TCR beta diversity per million T cells dropped in a roughly linear way.

This chain connects TRBV12-3 or TRBV12-4 to TRBJ2-1, with D perhaps assigned TRBD1 or TRBD2 (6 bases each). The sequence came from a man aged 80 or over in good health. Input material: blood. In DNA form, the CDR3 reads TGTGCCAGCAGGGGGGCTAGCGTGGTAAATGAGCAGTTCTTC. This sequence encodes CASRGASVVNEQFF.